Below, 26 T cell receptor beta chains from the same sample are listed, as sequenced in a study of regulatory T cells in long-lasting Graves disease. Arm-PCR with iRepertoire HTBI primers amplified the CDR3 regions for these TCR beta libraries. Each CDR3 protein is one row after TCRdb ran MiXCR on the multiplex PCR reads. The sample lists approximately 400,000 distinct CDR3 sequences, 20% to 25% occurring once. Time point noted: persistent/refractory GD, antithyroid drugs over 5 years with positive TRAb. Preparation of the TCR library used RNA extracted from PBMCs. This sample comprised peripheral blood mononuclear cells (PBMCs), obtained when the disease was refractory, from a patient treated with antithyroid drugs. These receptors were taken from a woman in her forties with Graves disease.

The chain links TRBV7-6 to TRBJ2-2; the match to TRBD2 covers 8 bases. This CDR3 has 17 residues. Germline V gives CDR1 SGHVS, CDR2 FNYEAQ. With 0 bases clipped from V and 6 bases from J, the junction kept 9 bases outside the gene matches. The CDR3 DNA follows: TGTGCCAGCAGCTTAGCCAAGGGACTAGTCCCACCCGGGGAGCTGTTTTTT. Its protein product is CASSLAKGLVPPGELFF. The whole variable domain, filled in from reference TRBV7-6 and TRBJ2-2, reads GAGVSQSPRYKVTKRGQDVALRCDPISGHVSLYWYRQALGQGPEFLTYFNYEAQQDKSGLPNDRFSAERPEGSISTLTIQRTEQRDSAMYRCASSLAKGLVPPGELFFGEGSRLTVL.

The rearrangement joins TRBV5-1 to TRBJ2-7; 8 bases line up with TRBD2. This CDR3 comprises 16 residues. Germline-derived CDR1 and CDR2 are SGHRS and YFSETQ. J was trimmed by 1 base and V by 4 bases; bases with no gene match: 10. The CDR3 is CASSTHPGLASYEQYF. CDR3 bases: TGCGCCAGCAGCACACACCCTGGACTAGCTTCCTACGAGCAGTACTTC.

The chain joins TRBV4-1 to TRBJ1-5; D is uncertain. V was cut by 4 bases and J by 0 bases, with 16 bases left in between. The germline V gene encodes CDR1 MGHRA and CDR2 YSYEKL. CDR3 length equals 17 residues. The CDR3 loop is CASSLRGGPYSNQPQHF. The CDR3 bases are TGCGCCAGCAGCCTCCGAGGAGGGCCCTATAGCAATCAGCCCCAGCATTTT.

V gene TRBV28 combines with J gene TRBJ2-1, with D tentatively TRBD2 (6 bases). The CDR3 runs to 15 residues. Germline CDR1 is MDHEN and CDR2 is SYDVKM. Trimming left V 5 bases short and J 1 base short, with 12 bases between. The CDR3 loop reads CASSLGGASYNEQFF. The CDR3 bases are TGTGCCAGCAGTCTCGGGGGAGCGTCCTACAATGAGCAGTTCTTC. The full variable domain, rest sourced from reference TRBV28 and TRBJ2-1, is DVKVTQSSRYLVKRTGEKVFLECVQDMDHENMFWYRQDPGLGLRLIYFSYDVKMKEKGDIPEGYSVSREKKERFSLILESASTNQTSMYLCASSLGGASYNEQFFGPGTRLTVL.

The V call is TRBV30, the J call TRBJ2-3, with 10 bases fitting TRBD2. CDR1 GTSNPN and CDR2 SVGIG come from the germline V gene (reference sequence). Trimming cost V 8 bases and J 7 bases; bases outside gene matches: 12. The CDR3 totals 14 residues. The CDR3: CAPGGAGGRNTQYF. DNA of the CDR3: TGTGCCCCCGGGGGAGCGGGAGGGCGAAATACGCAGTATTTT.

V gene TRBV9 combines with J gene TRBJ1-1, with D unresolved. The V gene's germline CDR1 is SGDLS and CDR2 YYNGEE. V shed 3 bases and J shed 4 bases, with 10 bases lying between them. The CDR3 extends over 13 amino acids. CDR3 nucleotides: TGTGCCAGCAGCGGGACTTCGAGCACTGAAGCTTTCTTT. Its translation: CASSGTSSTEAFF.

The rearrangement uses TRBV10-3 and TRBJ1-3; D unclear. CDR3 length: 15 residues. From germline, CDR1 is ENHRY and CDR2 SYGVKD. Trimming left V 4 bases short and J 0 bases short, with 10 bases between. In DNA, the CDR3 is TGTGCCATCAGTGGGACCGTCAGCTCTGGAAACACCATATATTTT. Its translation: CAISGTVSSGNTIYF.

Ten or more counts support this clonotype. V usage is TRBV2 and J usage is TRBJ2-7; no definite D call. Germline values: CDR1 SNHLY, CDR2 FYNNEI. V was pared by 4 bases and J by 0 bases, with 13 bases between. The CDR3 is 15 residues long. In DNA form, the CDR3 reads TGTGCCAGCAGTGCCCTTTCACGGAGCTCCTACGAGCAGTACTTC. Protein: CASSALSRSSYEQYF.

On this clonotype itself: This clone may be a read error of a much larger clone one base away. The V and J genes are TRBV28 and TRBJ2-3, with TRBD1 matching over 8 bases. The CDR3 runs 15 residues. The germline V gene encodes CDR1 MDHEN and CDR2 SYDVKM. The CDR3 is CASSLGTGSIDTQYF. In nucleotides, the CDR3 is TGTGCCAGCAGTTTAGGGACAGGTAGCATAGATACGCAGTATTTT.

The gene calls are TRBV19 and TRBJ2-7; D might be TRBD1 (6 bases). V was pared by 4 bases and J by 1 base, with 11 bases between. From germline, CDR1 is LNHDA and CDR2 SQIVND (reference sequence). The CDR3 covers 14 residues. This CDR3 reads CASSTTGVSYEQYF. For the CDR3, the DNA is TGTGCCAGTAGTACGACAGGTGTTTCCTACGAGCAGTACTTC.

The chain links TRBV10-3 to TRBJ1-3; the D gene is possibly TRBD1 (6 bases). The ends were cut back, 3 bases at V and 1 base at J, with 7 bases in the middle. This CDR3 comprises 14 residues. Germline values: CDR1 ENHRY, CDR2 SYGVKD. CDR3 coding DNA: TGTGCCATCAGTGAAGGGGGGTCTGGAAACACCATATATTTT. It specifies CAISEGGSGNTIYF.

This clonotype was found many times. V usage is TRBV29-1 and J usage is TRBJ1-1; possibly TRBD1 for D (5 bases). V shed 3 bases and J shed 5 bases, with 10 bases lying between them. The CDR3 contains 12 residues. Germline CDR1 SQVTM, CDR2 ANQGSEA. The CDR3 loop is CSVEGGGTEAFF. The CDR3 DNA is TGCAGCGTTGAGGGGGGGGGGACTGAAGCTTTCTTT.

Many counts were recorded for this clonotype. The genes are TRBV5-6 and TRBJ1-6, with D unclear. Trimming removed 2 bases from V and 7 bases from J, with 13 bases in between. The CDR3 runs to 15 residues. Germline V gene sequence: CDR1 SGHDT, CDR2 YYEEEE. The chain's CDR3 is CASSLIGESNSPLHF. DNA of the CDR3: TGTGCCAGCAGCTTAATTGGGGAGTCCAATTCACCCCTCCACTTT.

The rearrangement uses TRBV14 and TRBJ2-7, with unresolved D. V lost 4 bases and J 3 bases, leaving 16 bases between the germline ends. This CDR3 comprises 15 residues. Germline V gives CDR1 SGHDN, CDR2 FVKESK. The CDR3 spells CASSPGIRTFYEQYF. As DNA, the CDR3 is TGTGCCAGCAGCCCTGGTATCAGAACCTTCTACGAGCAGTACTTC.

A few counts support this clonotype. The chain links TRBV18 to TRBJ2-5; D gene ambiguous. CDR1 KGHSH and CDR2 LQKENI come from the germline V gene. This CDR3 region has 13 residues. Deletions cut 3 bases from V and 4 bases from J, with 9 bases between. CDR3 nucleotide sequence: TGTGCCAGCTCACCCGACGCGCTAGAGACCCAGTACTTC. Encoded protein: CASSPDALETQYF.

Remarks on this clonotype: This likely reflects a read error, since a far larger clone is one base away. The chain recombines TRBV7-3 with TRBJ2-4; 8 nucleotides align to TRBD2. The J segment lost 15 bases and the V segment lost 4 bases, leaving 17 bases of the junction unmatched. This CDR3 has 15 residues. Germline CDR1 and CDR2: SGHTA and FQGTGA. As DNA, the CDR3 is TGTGCCAGCAGCTCGCACGGGACTAGAGGAGAGACCCGGTACTTC. Translation gives CASSSHGTRGETRYF.

This clonotype was picked up a small number of times. The rearrangement uses TRBV9 and TRBJ2-2, with D unclear. Germline loops: CDR1 SGDLS, CDR2 YYNGEE. The V end lost 4 bases, the J end lost 6 bases, and 19 bases lay between the germline ends. The CDR3 is 16 residues long. The CDR3 bases are TGTGCCAGCAGCCCCCGACATTTGCCCGGAGCCGGGGAGCTGTTTTTT. It yields the protein CASSPRHLPGAGELFF.

The J gene is TRBJ2-3, the V gene TRBV20-1; D gene unclear. The germline gives CDR1 DFQATT, CDR2 SNEGSKA (reference sequence). The CDR3 extends over 13 amino acids. The CDR3 coding sequence is TGCAGCCCCATCGCCTTTGGCACAGATACGCAGTATTTT. Translating gives CSPIAFGTDTQYF.

V gene TRBV27 combines with J gene TRBJ2-7, with a tentative D call TRBD1 (6 bases). The CDR3 runs to 16 residues. V was shortened by 7 bases and J by 2 bases, with 21 bases between the two germline ends. CDR1 MNHEY and CDR2 SMNVEV come from the germline V gene (reference sequence). The CDR3: CASTQRGGVNTYEQYF. The CDR3 DNA reads as TGTGCCAGCACCCAACGAGGGGGAGTCAACACCTACGAGCAGTACTTC.

The chain recombines TRBV28 with TRBJ1-5, with D possibly TRBD1 on 5 matching bases. With 7 bases removed from V and 4 bases from J, the gap between germline ends came to 17 bases. Germline lookup yields CDR1 MDHEN and CDR2 SYDVKM. This CDR3 has 15 residues. CDR3 coding DNA: TGTGCCAGCAAAAGACAGCCTCTGGGGAATCAGCCCCAGCATTTT. It encodes CASKRQPLGNQPQHF.

This clonotype was seen ten or more times. This rearrangement joins TRBV7-8 to TRBJ1-1, with a possible D match to TRBD1 (6 bases). The CDR3 totals 13 residues. Trimming pared 6 bases from V and 2 bases from J, leaving 10 bases between. Per germline, CDR1 SGHVS and CDR2 FQNEAQ. DNA for the CDR3: TGTGCCAGCAGACCCAGGGGAAACACTGAAGCTTTCTTT. The encoded protein is CASRPRGNTEAFF.

This chain's CDR3 is CASSLLSFRASGSNGNTGELFF. The CDR3 DNA follows: TGTGCCAGCAGTTTATTGAGTTTTCGGGCTAGCGGGAGTAATGGGAACACCGGGGAGCTGTTTTTT. The chain uses TRBV28 and TRBJ2-2; 10 positions agree with TRBD2. The V segment lost 1 base and the J segment 1 base; nucleotides outside the gene matches: 18. Germline CDR1 and CDR2: MDHEN and SYDVKM. The CDR3 is 22 residues long.

The sample holds many counts of this clonotype. The chain carries TRBV7-2 and TRBJ1-5; D may be TRBD1 (5 bases). V lost 5 bases to trimming and J lost 5 bases, with 19 bases between them. CDR3 size: 16 residues. Germline loops: CDR1 SGHTA, CDR2 FQGNSA. The CDR3: CASSPRTTKRDQPQHF. The CDR3, as DNA: TGTGCCAGCAGCCCCAGGACAACCAAGAGGGATCAGCCCCAGCATTTT.

J is TRBJ2-2 and V is TRBV6-2 or TRBV6-3; TRBD2 is a possible D gene (6 bases). The CDR3 contains 14 residues. The V end lost 9 bases, the J end lost 3 bases, and 14 bases lay between the germline ends. Looked up from germline, CDR1 is MNHEY and CDR2 is SVGEGT. The CDR3, as DNA: TGTGCCAGTTCCTCGGGGGAGGACACCGGGGAGCTGTTTTTT. Translated: CASSSGEDTGELFF.

This chain connects TRBV5-5 to TRBJ2-1; 8 nucleotides match TRBD1. This CDR3 contains 14 residues. From germline, CDR1 is SGHKS and CDR2 YYEKEE (reference sequence). After removal of 4 bases from V and 4 bases from J, the junction contained 4 bases not matched to a gene. As DNA, the CDR3 is TGTGCCAGCAGCCGAGGACAGGGATACAATGAGCAGTTCTTC. Protein: CASSRGQGYNEQFF.

The rearrangement joins TRBV2 to TRBJ2-1, with a tentative D call TRBD2 (6 bases). Germline values: CDR1 SNHLY, CDR2 FYNNEI. The germline V and J ends were trimmed by 5 bases and 12 bases, with 11 bases remaining between them. The CDR3 covers 11 residues. The CDR3 loop is CASSSGWGQFF. In DNA form, the CDR3 reads TGTGCCAGCAGTAGCGGGTGGGGGCAGTTCTTC.